A selection of T cell receptor beta chains follows, all from one sample in a study of OX40 agonist ivuxolimab in advanced cancers. Assay: immunoSEQ multiplex PCR; the TCRdb copy retains only in-frame clones and omits some. The data contain 85,000 to 100,000 clones, around nine tenths of them singletons. Sequencing used CD4+ or CD8+ T cells sorted from blood, obtained in a trial of the OX40 agonist ivuxolimab. These TCRs come from an adult with an advanced solid tumor such as melanoma, head and neck, liver or kidney cancer. Each CDR3 is given with its conserved first and last residue. The D gene is left open where the match is weak.

D: .
V: TRBV18
J: TRBJ1-1
CDR3: CASLQGWNTEAFF

D: .
V: TRBV5-1
J: TRBJ2-7
CDR3: CASSSSGTITYEQYF

D: .
V: TRBV6-5
J: TRBJ2-5
CDR3: CASTGRGGKQETQYF

D: .
V: TRBV27
J: TRBJ1-5
CDR3: CASRQQGYQPQHF

D: TRBD1
V: TRBV5-6
J: TRBJ1-1
CDR3: CASSPIDRDTEAFF

D: TRBD2
V: TRBV5-1
J: TRBJ2-3
CDR3: CASSWKEGLADTSTDTQYF

D: .
V: TRBV10-3
J: TRBJ2-5
CDR3: CAIRAGGGSGETQYF

D: .
V: TRBV13
J: TRBJ2-7
CDR3: CASSASGGRGSEQYF

D: .
V: TRBV10-1
J: TRBJ1-2
CDR3: CASSEDGNYGYTF

D: .
V: TRBV18
J: TRBJ1-3
CDR3: CASSQAISGNTIYF

D: .
V: TRBV4-3
J: TRBJ1-5
CDR3: CASSQRLSYSNQPQHF

D: .
V: TRBV7-2
J: TRBJ1-5
CDR3: CASSKGTDNQPQHF